These 26 T cell receptor beta chains came from one sample sequenced in a study of tumor-infiltrating lymphocytes in oesophageal squamous cell carcinoma. TCRdb fed the PCR reads into MiXCR, producing one record per CDR3 protein. The sample has about 13,000 distinct CDR3 sequences, roughly 51% seen once; the top ten hold approximately 35%. Sequenced input: esophageal tumor tissue. Receptor source: a male donor with esophageal squamous cell carcinoma.

This chain links TRBV6-1 with TRBJ2-5; D uncertain. Trimming took 6 bases from V and 8 from J, leaving 19 bases between them. The CDR3 totals 14 residues. Germline loops: CDR1 MNHNS, CDR2 SASEGT. For the CDR3, the DNA is TGTGCCAGCAGCTACTGGGATCAAAGAGAAACCCAGTACTTC. Translating it yields CASSYWDQRETQYF.

This clonotype was recorded many times. The chain uses TRBV18 and TRBJ1-1; 12 nucleotides agree with TRBD1. Germline V gene sequence: CDR1 KGHSH, CDR2 LQKENI. This CDR3 is 14 amino acids long. The V and J ends lost 6 bases and 5 bases, in that order; junction bases with no gene match: 4. CDR3 DNA sequence: TGTGCCAGCTCCGGGACAGGGGGCGCGACTGAAGCTTTCTTT. Amino acid sequence: CASSGTGGATEAFF.

In this sample, this clonotype turned up many times. The rearrangement links TRBV5-1 to TRBJ1-2; 8 nucleotides align to TRBD1. V dropped 6 bases and J dropped 4; count of bases not matched to a gene: 8. The germline gives CDR1 SGHRS, CDR2 YFSETQ. The CDR3 has 14 residues. The CDR3 coding sequence is TGCGCCAGCACACCCGGACAGGGAGGCTATGGCTACACCTTC. This encodes CASTPGQGGYGYTF.

The chain employs TRBV6-8 and TRBJ2-5; D gene uncertain. The DNA end is more similar to TRBJ2-1, so the J call may be wrong. Per the germline V gene, CDR1 is MNHGY and CDR2 is SAAAGT. This CDR3 region has 15 residues. The CDR3 reads CASRLLGRLHGEQFF. The CDR3, as DNA: TGTGCCAGCAGGCTTCTAGGACGTCTACATGGTGAGCAGTTCTTC.

Comment on this clonotype: No conserved phenylalanine or tryptophan ends this CDR3, so it is likely a read error. The limits of the CDR3 on the DNA are not certain, so only TCRdb's listed CDR3 is given. The CDR3 sequence: CASSLPGQVKYEQYFGP. The V call is TRBV7-2, the J call TRBJ2-3; the D call in the table, TRBD1, was not verified against the DNA. Germline assignment: CDR1 SGHTA and CDR2 FQGNSA. 17 amino acids form the CDR3, both terminal residues included.

This clonotype was seen only once. In DNA form, the CDR3 reads TGTGCCAGCAGCCTGGGACTAGCGGGAGCGGGTGAGCAGTTCTTC. It translates to CASSLGLAGAGEQFF. The chain recombines TRBV7-3 with TRBJ2-7; TRBD2 agrees at 14 bases. The last part of the DNA fits TRBJ2-1 better; the J call may be wrong. Germline-derived CDR1 and CDR2 are SGHTA and FQGTGA. The length of the CDR3 is 15 residues.

The V call is TRBV7-6, the J call TRBJ2-3; D assignment may be TRBD1 or TRBD2 (5 bases each). The CDR3 runs to 15 residues. The V end lost 1 base, the J end lost 14 bases, and 22 bases lay between the germline ends. Germline V gene sequence: CDR1 SGHVS, CDR2 FNYEAQ. In nucleotides, the CDR3 is TGTGCCAGCAGCTTAGGTACCCGGGGCACCGGGGAGCTGTATTTT. Its protein is CASSLGTRGTGELYF.

The CDR3 reads CASSSHPGQRWPQHF. DNA of the CDR3: TGTGCCAGCAGTTCCCATCCGGGACAGAGGTGGCCCCAGCATTTT. The gene calls are TRBV28 and TRBJ1-5, with TRBD1 matching 7 bases. Germline CDR1 is MDHEN and CDR2 is SYDVKM. Unmatched junction bases numbered 12, after V lost 4 bases and J lost 9 bases. The CDR3 totals 15 residues.

In nucleotides, the CDR3 is TGTGCCAGCAGCTTAGTCCTAGCGGGAGGGGGCGAGCAGTTCTTC. Amino acid sequence: CASSLVLAGGGEQFF. The chain uses TRBV11-2 and TRBJ2-4; 12 nucleotides match TRBD2. Judging by the DNA end, TRBJ2-1 fits better; the J call may be wrong. Per the germline V gene, CDR1 is SGHAT and CDR2 is FQNNGV. This CDR3 has 15 amino acids.

This clonotype has just a few counts. V gene TRBV28 combines with J gene TRBJ2-3; 7 bases align to TRBD2. The CDR3 extends over 17 amino acids. After removal of 5 bases from V and 2 bases from J, the junction contained 13 bases not matched to a gene. Germline CDR1 reads MDHEN; CDR2 reads SYDVKM. The CDR3 DNA reads as TGTGCCAGCAGTCCGGGGACTACCGGGGGATACACAGATACGCAGTATTTT. Its translation is CASSPGTTGGYTDTQYF.

The chain combines TRBV12-3 or TRBV12-4 with TRBJ2-4; 8 bases fit TRBD2. The DNA end lines up better with TRBJ2-7; the J call may be wrong. There are 15 residues in the CDR3. CDR3 region: CASSREREGPYEQYF. The CDR3 bases are TGTGCCAGCAGTAGGGAACGGGAGGGCCCCTACGAGCAGTACTTC.

Only one count was recorded for this clonotype. As the CDR3 is not closed by the conserved phenylalanine or tryptophan, this likely results from a read error. The DNA is omitted, as the CDR3 cannot be located on it reliably, and the CDR3 follows TCRdb's listing. The chain recombines TRBV7-6 with TRBJ2-3; TRBD2, the D gene given by the table, was not confirmed from the DNA. The CDR3 is made up of 16 amino acids, end residues included. The germline V gene has CDR1 SGHVS and CDR2 FNYEAQ. CDR3 in amino acids: CASSLGLTPDEQFFGP.

V usage is TRBV12-3 or TRBV12-4 and J usage is TRBJ2-1; 9 bases align to TRBD1. Trimming at V came to 1 base and at J to 7 bases, leaving 8 bases not matched to a gene. This CDR3 is built from 16 residues. CDR3 region: CASSLEQGAFRNEQFF. DNA for the CDR3: TGTGCCAGCAGTTTAGAACAGGGGGCTTTTAGGAATGAGCAGTTCTTC.

This chain uses TRBV7-9 with TRBJ2-7; 10 nucleotides align to TRBD2. The J call may not be correct, given that the DNA end is closer to TRBJ2-1. CDR1 is SEHNR, CDR2 FQNEAQ, per germline (reference sequence). The CDR3 runs 15 residues. The CDR3 DNA reads TGTGCCAGCGTCCGATCTAGCGGGAGCTACAATGAGCAGTTCTTC. This gives the protein CASVRSSGSYNEQFF.

V and J are TRBV7-2 and TRBJ2-1; 15 nucleotides align to TRBD2. The CDR3 has 15 residues. The V gene end was trimmed by 5 bases and the J gene end by 9 bases; junction bases not matched to a gene: 5. Germline V gene sequence: CDR1 SGHTA, CDR2 FQGNSA. CDR3: CASSRGLAGGSEQFF. The CDR3 DNA reads TGTGCCAGCAGCCGGGGACTAGCGGGAGGAAGTGAGCAGTTCTTC.

This clonotype was detected ten times or more. Without the conserved terminal phenylalanine or tryptophan, this CDR3 likely stems from a read error. No DNA is shown, since the ends of the CDR3 on it are uncertain; the CDR3 is the one TCRdb lists. This chain uses TRBV7-2 with TRBJ2-6; whether TRBD1, the table's D call, matches the DNA was not checked. The CDR3 comprises 16 residues, both ends counted. Germline V gene data show CDR1 as SGHTA and CDR2 as FQGNSA. CDR3 sequence reads: CASSRDRGLETQYFGA.

The V and J genes are TRBV5-3 and TRBJ2-3, with D possibly TRBD2 on 6 matching bases. TRBV5-3 is sorted into the ORF group, with uncertain function. V shed 8 bases and J shed 4 bases, with 14 bases lying between them. The CDR3 has 13 residues. In nucleotides, the CDR3 is TGTGCCAGCAACCGCTGGGGGGCAGATACGCAGTATTTT. This codes for CASNRWGADTQYF.

The gene calls are TRBV7-3 and TRBJ2-2; D is unresolved. Trimming shortened V by 4 bases and J by 4 bases, and 7 bases separated the two germline ends. The germline V gene has CDR1 SGHTA and CDR2 FQGTGA. The CDR3 has 13 residues. CDR3 sequence: CASSSYGTGELFF. In nucleotides, the CDR3 is TGTGCCAGCAGCTCCTATGGCACCGGGGAGCTGTTTTTT.

As regards this clonotype: As the CDR3 is not closed by the conserved phenylalanine or tryptophan, this likely results from a read error. No DNA is shown, since the ends of the CDR3 on it are uncertain; the CDR3 is the one TCRdb lists. The J gene is TRBJ2-6, the V gene TRBV7-6; the DNA was not used to check the table's D call, TRBD2. The CDR3 totals 8 residues, both ends included. The germline V gene encodes CDR1 SGHVS and CDR2 FNYEAQ. CDR3 protein: CASSLFAG.

This chain uses TRBV7-4 with TRBJ2-3; 7 nucleotides align to TRBD2. V lost 6 bases and J lost 3; bases outside the gene matches: 6. Germline CDR1 reads SGHVT; CDR2 reads SQSDAQ. CDR3 length: 14 residues. The CDR3 protein is CASRRASGTDTQYF. Written as DNA, the CDR3 is TGTGCCAGCAGGAGGGCTAGCGGTACAGATACGCAGTATTTT.

This sequence joins TRBV7-3 and TRBJ2-1, with 7 bases aligning to TRBD1. Judging by the DNA end, TRBJ1-2 fits better; the J call may be wrong. CDR1 SGHTA and CDR2 FQGTGA come from the germline V gene. The CDR3 extends over 14 amino acids. CDR3 sequence: CASSPQTGPYGYTF. The CDR3 DNA reads as TGTGCCAGCAGCCCTCAGACAGGGCCATATGGCTACACCTTC.

A note on this clonotype: It may be a read error: a sequence one base away is much more abundant. This sequence joins TRBV11-2 and TRBJ2-3, with D perhaps given as TRBD1 or TRBD2 (5 bases each). Looked up from germline, CDR1 is SGHAT and CDR2 is FQNNGV. The length of the CDR3 is 17 residues. V shed 2 bases and J shed 14 bases, with 29 bases lying between them. The CDR3 region has the DNA TGTGCCAGCAGCTTAATCCGCCAGGGCCGTTTCACCGGGGAGCTGTATTTT. It yields the protein CASSLIRQGRFTGELYF.

This clonotype occurred a few times. The rearrangement links TRBV6-1 to TRBJ1-1, with D hard to call. This CDR3 is 14 amino acids long. V was trimmed by 10 bases and J by 1 base, leaving 16 bases between them. The germline gives CDR1 MNHNS, CDR2 SASEGT. The CDR3 DNA reads TGTGCCACACATCCCCCGGTTTGGAACACTGAAGCTTTCTTT. Translating it yields CATHPPVWNTEAFF.

This clonotype has only a few counts. This chain connects TRBV27 to TRBJ2-1; D unclear. CDR1 and CDR2 from the germline V gene are MNHEY and SMNVEV (reference sequence). The CDR3 totals 14 residues. The V and J ends lost 6 bases and 1 base respectively, with 10 bases between them. Here the CDR3 DNA reads TGTGCCAGCAGCTCGGGTGGATCCTACAATGAGCAGTTCTTC. Its protein is CASSSGGSYNEQFF.

The chain couples TRBV19 to TRBJ1-3; D is perhaps TRBD1 (6 bases). V was clipped by 3 bases and J by 0 bases, with 12 bases between them. The CDR3 consists of 16 residues. Germline CDR1 is LNHDA and CDR2 is SQIVND (reference sequence). The CDR3 reads CASSIGQSYSGNTIYF. CDR3 nucleotide sequence: TGTGCCAGTAGTATCGGACAGAGCTACTCTGGAAACACCATATATTTT.

The sample holds a few counts of this clonotype. For the CDR3, the DNA is TGTGCCAGCAGCTTAGACGGTGCTAGCGGGAGTATAAGTGAGCAGTACTTC. Translating it yields CASSLDGASGSISEQYF. The V call is TRBV7-2, the J call TRBJ2-7; 10 bases are a match to TRBD2. With V trimmed by 1 base and J by 7 bases, 13 bases remained unmatched. Looked up from germline, CDR1 is SGHTA and CDR2 is FQGNSA. This CDR3 region has 17 residues.